The 5 T cell receptor beta chains below were found in one sample sequenced in a study of T cells in Graves' hyperthyroidism and ophthalmopathy (dated by TCRdb to the late 2010s). The library relied on multiplex PCR. Sequencing instrument: Illumina HiSeq 2000. The TCR beta CDR3 regions were amplified from the RNA transcripts. The TCR CDR3 was subjected to a first round of RT-PCR using the HTBI primer set and the Qiagen OneStep RT-PCR kit. TCRdb redid the processing of the public reads, applying fastp at Q25 and MiXCR, and retained in-frame beta chains. Each CDR3 protein gets just one entry, which takes the most common genes and DNA from the rows behind it. This sample gives about 380,000 distinct CDR3 sequences in total; roughly 13% of them show up just once. Clones ranked in the top ten supply less than 25% of the sample. Source material: blood. The source of these receptors is a man aged 30 to 45 with Graves' hyperthyroidism that later progressed to Graves' ophthalmopathy.

This clonotype was seen repeatedly, ten times or more. This sequence joins TRBV5-1 and TRBJ1-2, with D possibly matching TRBD1 (5 bases). Germline assignment: CDR1 SGHRS and CDR2 YFSETQ. The CDR3 spans 12 residues. The V end lost 2 bases, the J end lost 6 bases, and 8 bases lay between the germline ends. Here the CDR3 reads CASSFQGNGYTF. In DNA form, the CDR3 reads TGCGCCAGCAGCTTCCAGGGTAATGGCTACACCTTC.

This clonotype has ten or more counts. The chain couples TRBV6-5 to TRBJ2-7; maybe TRBD1 (6 bases). The CDR3 totals 14 residues. Per germline, CDR1 MNHEY and CDR2 SVGAGI. Trimming shortened V by 2 bases and J by 3 bases, and 11 bases separated the two germline ends. CDR3 protein: CASSYGAGDYEQYF. As DNA, the CDR3 is TGTGCCAGCAGTTACGGGGCAGGGGACTACGAGCAGTACTTC.

In its sample, this clonotype was seen many times. The chain recombines TRBV24-1 with TRBJ2-1, with D maybe TRBD2 (7 bases). Trimming took 3 bases from V and 0 from J, leaving 11 bases between them. Germline V CDR1 and CDR2: KGHDR, SFDVKD. The CDR3 is 16 residues long. This CDR3 is CATSDGGGSSYNEQFF. The CDR3 DNA follows: TGTGCCACCAGTGATGGCGGGGGCAGCTCCTACAATGAGCAGTTCTTC.

Only one count was recorded for this clonotype. This chain joins TRBV7-8 and TRBJ2-3, with 11 bases that match TRBD1. Trimming cost V 6 bases and J 4 bases; bases outside gene matches: 3. This CDR3 has 14 residues. Germline CDR1 SGHVS, CDR2 FQNEAQ. The CDR3 here is CASRRTGGSDTQYF. DNA for the CDR3: TGTGCCAGCAGGCGGACAGGGGGCTCAGATACGCAGTATTTT.

This clonotype showed up many times. The rearrangement joins TRBV11-2 to TRBJ2-1, with a weak D call TRBD2 (7 bases). CDR1 SGHAT and CDR2 FQNNGV come from the germline V gene. V lost 3 bases and J lost 3, with 15 bases in between. The CDR3 loop spans 16 amino acids. This chain's CDR3 is CASSLGGGAIYNEQFF. For the CDR3, the DNA is TGTGCCAGCAGCTTGGGGGGGGGGGCTATCTACAATGAGCAGTTCTTC.